This T cell receptor beta chain was sequenced during a study of CD8+CD57+ T cells in acquired aplastic anemia. The use of genomic DNA as template underpinned the TCR beta VDJ and CDR3 profiling. TCRdb used MiXCR to reprocess the reads, holding one entry per CDR3 protein. Of over 150,000 distinct CDR3 sequences in the sample, around 75% were seen once. There are 13 residues in the CDR3. The V segment lost 6 bases and the J segment 7 bases; nucleotides outside the gene matches: 8. The germline V gene encodes CDR1 SQVTM and CDR2 ANQGSEA. CD8+CD57+ cell expansion had been shown by flow cytometry in patients chosen for sequencing.

The V call is TRBV29-1, the J call TRBJ1-4; 7 bases are a match to TRBD1. Sequences were obtained from sorted CD4+, CD8+, or CD8+CD57+ T cells (not recorded which) from PBMCs. The origin of this receptor is a human donor with aplastic anemia. CDR3 region: CSVGINRGEKLFF. The CDR3 DNA reads as TGCAGCGTCGGGATAAACAGGGGTGAAAAACTGTTTTTT.